This T cell receptor beta chain originates from a study of blood T cells in healthy people across ages. Study-wide findings and caveats: The study found more naive CD4+ cells and higher diversity in long-lived than aged donors. Researchers judged that diversity estimates from one million T cells fell short of true values. Because donor CMV status was unknown, expanded clonotype changes were possibly confounded.

The second PCR ran roughly 7 to 12 cycles with a sample-barcoded 5' primer and J-beta primers. Each CDR3 protein gets one entry after TCRdb re-called the 5' RACE reads with MiXCR. The sample includes fewer than 800,000 distinct CDR3 sequences, 20% to 30% of them seen just once. As concerns this clonotype: Its specificity is not known.

The CDR3 consists of 13 residues. Trimming removed 4 bases from V and 2 bases from J, with 10 bases in between. CDR1 is DFQATT, CDR2 SNEGSKA, per germline (reference sequence). This same sample was also part of a study on T cells of mothers and their children.

The origin of this receptor is a boy aged 5-17 years in good health. The chain links TRBV20-1 to TRBJ2-3, with D uncertain. Sample: blood. The CDR3 here is CSATGDFTDTQYF. CDR3 in DNA: TGCAGTGCTACAGGAGACTTCACAGATACGCAGTATTTT.